This TCR beta chain is from a study of T cells in Graves' hyperthyroidism and ophthalmopathy. The CDR3 extends over 17 amino acids. Germline CDR1 and CDR2: SQVTM and ANQGSEA. The ends were cut back, 1 base at V and 1 base at J, with 19 bases in the middle. Newly diagnosed hyperthyroidism, duration under 2 months, in patients aged 18 to 65. Diagnostic assessment was based on clinical symptoms, serum thyroxine and TRAb, thyroid ultrasound and orbital computed tomography. A note on this clonotype: What it recognizes is unknown. Just one base apart from a much larger clone, this may be a read error.

Study-level points and caveats: Most clonotypes expanded in thyroid above 0.001 were likewise present in blood.

What was amplified from RNA transcripts were TCR beta CDR3 regions. The TCR CDR3 was amplified in a first-round RT-PCR using the HTBI primer set. TCRdb called the multiplex PCR reads again in MiXCR, with one record for every CDR3 protein. The repertoire includes about half a million distinct CDR3 sequences, about 20% of them detected once, and 26% sits in the top ten. The TCR sequence derives from a man aged 18 to 35 with Graves' hyperthyroidism. Sequenced material: blood. The gene calls are TRBV29-1 and TRBJ2-5, with a tentative D call TRBD1 (5 bases). The CDR3 region is CSVEGGSRAGFQETQYF. CDR3 nucleotides: TGCAGCGTTGAAGGGGGCAGCCGTGCAGGGTTCCAAGAGACCCAGTACTTC.